Following are 16 T cell receptor beta chains from one sample sequenced in a study of blood T cell repertoires in COVID-19. Profiling relied on immunoSEQ multiplex PCR, and the TCRdb table lists in-frame clones only, not all of them. Counted here are about 55,000 clones, less than 95% occurring once; the ten biggest clones make up about 6%. The material sequenced was peripheral blood. Receptors were obtained from a man between 35 and 55 years old with acute or convalescent COVID-19.

This clone was observed a single time. V is TRBV2 and J is TRBJ2-1; 8 bases match TRBD2. V lost 5 bases and J lost 0; bases outside the gene matches: 3. Germline V gives CDR1 SNHLY, CDR2 FYNNEI. The length of the CDR3 is 15 residues. The CDR3 loop is CASSQSGSSYNEQFF. CDR3 coding DNA: TGTGCCAGCAGTCAGAGCGGGAGCTCCTACAATGAGCAGTTCTTC.

This clone appeared a single time. J is TRBJ2-4 and V is TRBV6-1; TRBD2 might be the D (6 bases). Germline assignment: CDR1 MNHNS and CDR2 SASEGT. The germline V and J ends were trimmed by 3 bases and 5 bases, with 11 bases remaining between them. This CDR3 contains 14 residues. CDR3 amino acids: CASSEQGLENIQYF. CDR3 bases: TGTGCCAGCAGTGAGCAGGGACTTGAAAACATTCAGTACTTC.

This clone occurred a few times. V is TRBV11-3 and J is TRBJ1-4; D ambiguous. The CDR3 extends over 16 amino acids. Trimming took off 1 base at V and 0 bases at J, with 9 bases between the two ends. Germline CDR1 is SGHNT and CDR2 is YENEEA. CDR3 amino acids: CASSLGQVATNEKLFF. The CDR3 nucleotides read TGTGCCAGCAGCTTAGGGCAGGTTGCAACTAATGAAAAACTGTTTTTT.

This chain links TRBV15 with TRBJ1-2, with 7 bases fitting TRBD1. Germline loops: CDR1 LNHNV, CDR2 YYDKDF (reference sequence). The CDR3 has 14 residues. Trimming at V came to 5 bases and at J to 7 bases, leaving 10 bases not matched to a gene. The CDR3 DNA reads TGTGCCACCAGCCAAAATAGACAGGGCGGTGGCTACACCTTC. This codes for CATSQNRQGGGYTF.

V is TRBV4-1 and J is TRBJ2-7; possible D gene TRBD1, 7 bases. This CDR3 is built from 15 residues. The V gene lost 1 base and the J gene lost 7 bases, with 17 bases spanning the gap. Germline CDR1 is MGHRA and CDR2 is YSYEKL. CDR3 in DNA: TGCGCCAGCAGCCAAGGACAGGGAGGACCTTATGAGCAGTACTTC. Translating gives CASSQGQGGPYEQYF.

The chain recombines TRBV2 with TRBJ2-1; TRBD1 agrees at 7 bases. CDR3 size: 15 residues. Looked up from germline, CDR1 is SNHLY and CDR2 is FYNNEI. V gave up 8 bases and J gave up 4 bases; unmatched junction bases: 11. The CDR3 nucleotides are TGTGCCAGCCGGCGGACAGGAGCCCATTACAATGAGCAGTTCTTC. It encodes CASRRTGAHYNEQFF.

The rearrangement uses TRBV18 and TRBJ2-7; D might be TRBD1 (6 bases). The germline V and J ends were trimmed by 6 bases and 5 bases, with 14 bases remaining between them. Germline CDR1 KGHSH, CDR2 LQKENI. CDR3 size: 13 residues. The chain's CDR3 is CASSFNQGNEQYF. CDR3 DNA: TGTGCCAGCTCGTTTAATCAGGGGAACGAGCAGTACTTC.

This clone was counted a few times. The chain is built from TRBV29-1 and TRBJ1-1, with D hard to call. The CDR3 totals 11 residues. V was pared by 4 bases and J by 3 bases, with 6 bases between. Germline V gene lookup returns CDR1 SQVTM and CDR2 ANQGSEA. CDR3 loop: CSVAVDTEAFF. DNA for the CDR3: TGCAGCGTTGCGGTTGACACTGAAGCTTTCTTT. The whole variable domain, filled in from reference TRBV29-1 and TRBJ1-1, reads SAVISQKPSRDICQRGTSLTIQCQVDSQVTMMFWYRQQPGQSLTLIATANQGSEATYESGFVIDKFPISRPNLTFSTLTVSNMSPEDSSIYLCSVAVDTEAFFGQGTRLTVV.

The rearrangement uses TRBV19 and TRBJ2-7; D is unclear. Looked up from germline, CDR1 is LNHDA and CDR2 is SQIVND (reference sequence). The CDR3 runs to 13 residues. Trimming left V 5 bases short and J 0 bases short, with 8 bases between. CDR3 protein: CASSATPSYEQYF. The CDR3 DNA follows: TGTGCCAGTAGTGCCACACCCTCCTACGAGCAGTACTTC.

The chain employs TRBV5-1 and TRBJ2-5; D unresolved. Germline CDR1 is SGHRS and CDR2 is YFSETQ. V was pared by 1 base and J by 2 bases, with 9 bases between. CDR3 size: 14 residues. CDR3 residues: CASSLIDSQETQYF. In DNA form, the CDR3 reads TGCGCCAGCAGCTTGATAGATAGTCAAGAGACCCAGTACTTC.

This clone came up a few times. This chain connects TRBV27 to TRBJ1-6; TRBD1 agrees at 9 bases. Germline CDR1 MNHEY, CDR2 SMNVEV (reference sequence). The trim removed 0 bases at V and 11 bases at J, leaving 2 bases unmatched. The CDR3 has 14 residues. The CDR3 reads CASSLSGTGTPLHF. In DNA, the CDR3 is TGTGCCAGCAGTTTATCCGGGACAGGGACACCCCTCCACTTT.

The CDR3 spells CASRGGLAGGEQYF. The CDR3 DNA sequence: TGTGCCAGCAGGGGAGGACTAGCGGGGGGTGAGCAGTACTTC. The rearrangement links TRBV7-9 to TRBJ2-7, with 14 bases aligning to TRBD2. J gave up 7 bases and V 6 bases, and 5 bases lay outside the gene matches. The CDR3 covers 14 residues. The germline CDR1 and CDR2 sequences are SEHNR and FQNEAQ (reference sequence).

The gene calls are TRBV7-2 and TRBJ2-3; 8 positions agree with TRBD1. Trimming took 4 bases from V and 2 from J; bases not matched to a gene: 11. The CDR3 sequence is 17 residues long. Germline CDR1 and CDR2: SGHTA and FQGNSA. The CDR3 DNA follows: TGTGCCAGCAGCTCACCCGGGACAGGTGGCCTCACAGATACGCAGTATTTT. It is translated as CASSSPGTGGLTDTQYF.

For the CDR3, the DNA is TGTGCCAGCAGCTTGTCGGGACAGGGAGGGGGAGAGACCCAGTACTTC. Its translation is CASSLSGQGGGETQYF. The gene calls are TRBV11-2 and TRBJ2-5; 9 bases are shared with TRBD1. The junction had 9 bases not matched to a gene; V was cut back by 3 bases and J by 4 bases. CDR3 length: 16 residues. In germline, CDR1 is SGHAT, CDR2 FQNNGV.

The J gene is TRBJ2-3, the V gene TRBV7-3, with 8 bases that match TRBD2. CDR3 length: 15 residues. With 2 bases clipped from V and 3 bases from J, the junction kept 4 bases outside the gene matches. Germline V gene lookup returns CDR1 SGHTA and CDR2 FQGTGA. CDR3 DNA: TGTGCCAGCAGCTTAGCGGGAGGAATAACAGATACGCAGTATTTT. This translates into CASSLAGGITDTQYF.

The chain combines TRBV5-1 with TRBJ2-1; TRBD2 matches 7 bases. CDR3 length: 14 residues. Germline values: CDR1 SGHRS, CDR2 YFSETQ. J lost 10 bases, V lost 4 bases, and 11 bases had no gene match. The CDR3 coding sequence is TGCGCCAGCAGCCGGGAGGCACCACTTAGGGAGCAGTTCTTC. Translated: CASSREAPLREQFF.